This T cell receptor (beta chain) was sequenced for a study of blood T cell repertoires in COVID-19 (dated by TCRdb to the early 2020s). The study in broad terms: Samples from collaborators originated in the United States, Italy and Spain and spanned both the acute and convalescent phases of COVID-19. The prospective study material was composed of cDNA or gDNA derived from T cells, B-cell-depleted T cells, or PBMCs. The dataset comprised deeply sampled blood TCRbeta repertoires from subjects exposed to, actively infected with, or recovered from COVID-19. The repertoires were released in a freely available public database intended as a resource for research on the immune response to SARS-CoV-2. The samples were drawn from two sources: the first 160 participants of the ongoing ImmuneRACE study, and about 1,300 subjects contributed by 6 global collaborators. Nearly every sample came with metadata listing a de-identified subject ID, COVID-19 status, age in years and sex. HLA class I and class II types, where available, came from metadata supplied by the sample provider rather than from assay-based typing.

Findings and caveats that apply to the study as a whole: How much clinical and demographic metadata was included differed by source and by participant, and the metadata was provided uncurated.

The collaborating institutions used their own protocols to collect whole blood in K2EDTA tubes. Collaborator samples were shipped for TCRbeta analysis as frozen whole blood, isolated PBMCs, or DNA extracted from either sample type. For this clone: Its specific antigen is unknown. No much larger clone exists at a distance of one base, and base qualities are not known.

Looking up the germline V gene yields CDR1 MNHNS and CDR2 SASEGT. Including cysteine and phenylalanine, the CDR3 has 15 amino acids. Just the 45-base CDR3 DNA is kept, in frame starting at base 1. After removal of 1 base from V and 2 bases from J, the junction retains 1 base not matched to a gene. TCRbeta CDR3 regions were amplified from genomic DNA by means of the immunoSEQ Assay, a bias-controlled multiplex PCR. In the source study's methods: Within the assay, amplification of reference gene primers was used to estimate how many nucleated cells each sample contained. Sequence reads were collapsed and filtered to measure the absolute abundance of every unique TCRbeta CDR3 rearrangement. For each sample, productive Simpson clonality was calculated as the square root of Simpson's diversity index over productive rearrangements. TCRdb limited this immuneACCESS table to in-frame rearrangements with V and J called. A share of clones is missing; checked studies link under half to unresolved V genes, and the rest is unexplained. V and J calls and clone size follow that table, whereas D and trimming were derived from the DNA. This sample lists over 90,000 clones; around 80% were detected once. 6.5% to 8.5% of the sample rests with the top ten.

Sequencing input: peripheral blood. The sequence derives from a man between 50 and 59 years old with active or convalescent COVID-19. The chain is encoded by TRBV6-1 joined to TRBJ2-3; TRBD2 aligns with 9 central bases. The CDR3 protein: CASSEGGGATDTQYF. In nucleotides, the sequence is TGTGCCAGCAGTGAAGGCGGGGGGGCCACAGATACGCAGTATTTT.